What follows are 21 T cell receptor beta chains derived from one specimen sequenced in a study of shared clonotypes between healthy human individuals. CD45RO-negative, CCR7-selected cells formed the naive CD8 fraction, which excluded terminally differentiated effector memory CD45RA+ cells. Assay: immunoSEQ multiplex PCR; the TCRdb copy retains only in-frame clones and omits some. The repertoire holds roughly 2,000,000 clones, with less than 95% as singletons. Sequenced sample: naive CD8+ T cells sorted from blood. Receptors were obtained from a man aged 18 to 30 in good health.

The chain links TRBV29-1 to TRBJ2-7, with 11 bases aligning to TRBD2. Looked up from germline, CDR1 is SQVTM and CDR2 is ANQGSEA. The CDR3 covers 15 residues. Unmatched junction bases numbered 8, after V lost 4 bases and J lost 3 bases. This chain's CDR3 is CSVGTSGTSGYEQYF. CDR3 nucleotides: TGCAGCGTTGGGACAAGCGGGACTAGCGGCTACGAGCAGTACTTC.

CDR3 amino acids: CATSPDLAGGETQYF. The DNA for the CDR3 is TGTGCCACCAGCCCAGATCTAGCGGGGGGAGAGACCCAGTACTTC. The rearrangement links TRBV15 to TRBJ2-5, with TRBD2 identical over 11 bases. CDR3 size: 15 residues. Germline CDR1 and CDR2: LNHNV and YYDKDF (reference sequence). Trimming at V came to 5 bases and at J to 4 bases, leaving 6 bases not matched to a gene.

This clone was detected once. The V gene is TRBV9, the J gene TRBJ1-1; D gene unclear. The CDR3 runs to 15 residues. The ends were cut back, 0 bases at V and 1 base at J, with 10 bases in the middle. The germline gives CDR1 SGDLS, CDR2 YYNGEE. The CDR3 loop is CASSVELGRNTEAFF. CDR3 nucleotide sequence: TGTGCCAGCAGCGTAGAGCTGGGGAGGAACACTGAAGCTTTCTTT.

V and J are TRBV4-1 and TRBJ1-4; perhaps TRBD1 as D (6 bases). This CDR3 has 15 amino acids. Trimming removed 4 bases from V and 6 bases from J, with 15 bases in between. CDR1 and CDR2 from the germline V gene are MGHRA and YSYEKL. CDR3 nucleotides: TGCGCCAGCAGCCCAGGGCCAAGGGGGGATGAAAAACTGTTTTTT. Its translation is CASSPGPRGDEKLFF.

DNA of the CDR3: TGTGCCAGCAGCTTAGCTGGGACACCGGTTGAGCAGTACTTC. It encodes CASSLAGTPVEQYF. This chain links TRBV7-9 with TRBJ2-7; D possibly corresponds to TRBD1 (6 bases). This CDR3 has 14 residues. CDR1 is SEHNR and CDR2 is FQNEAQ in the germline V gene (reference sequence). V was clipped by 0 bases and J by 7 bases, with 13 bases between them.

As to this clone: Other DNA sequences in this specimen translate into the identical CDR3. This chain links TRBV9 with TRBJ2-7; D uncertain. The ends were cut back, 0 bases at V and 6 bases at J, with 10 bases in the middle. CDR1 is SGDLS, CDR2 YYNGEE, per germline. The CDR3 extends over 13 amino acids. In DNA form, the CDR3 reads TGTGCCAGCAGCGTAGGAGGCGGTGGCGAGCAGTACTTC. Translating gives CASSVGGGGEQYF.

J is TRBJ2-5 and V is TRBV13; TRBD2 is a possible D gene (6 bases). Trimming left V 1 base short and J 5 bases short, with 11 bases between. The CDR3 extends over 14 amino acids. From germline, CDR1 is PRHDT and CDR2 FYEKMQ (reference sequence). This chain's CDR3 is CASSLEGREETQYF. In DNA form, the CDR3 reads TGTGCCAGCAGCTTAGAAGGCCGGGAGGAGACCCAGTACTTC.

This chain links TRBV27 with TRBJ2-2; 10 bases fit TRBD2. V shed 2 bases and J 2 bases; nucleotides not matched to a gene: 8. From germline, CDR1 is MNHEY and CDR2 SMNVEV (reference sequence). The CDR3 covers 18 residues. CDR3 DNA: TGTGCCAGCAGTTTAGGTTCTAGCGGGAGAGCTAACACCGGGGAGCTGTTTTTT. It yields the protein CASSLGSSGRANTGELFF.

V usage is TRBV7-9 and J usage is TRBJ2-1; no firm D call. Germline CDR1 is SEHNR and CDR2 is FQNEAQ (reference sequence). V lost 5 bases to trimming and J lost 0 bases, with 11 bases between them. This CDR3 has 15 amino acids. The CDR3 loop reads CASSGSESSYNEQFF. In DNA, the CDR3 is TGTGCCAGCAGCGGTTCGGAGAGCTCCTACAATGAGCAGTTCTTC.

The V call is TRBV27, the J call TRBJ2-7; 10 bases are shared with TRBD2. With 5 bases clipped from V and 6 bases from J, the junction kept 1 base outside the gene matches. The CDR3 contains 12 residues. CDR1 and CDR2 (germline): MNHEY, SMNVEV (reference sequence). This CDR3 is CASSLAGVEQYF. The CDR3, as DNA: TGTGCCAGCAGTCTAGCGGGGGTCGAGCAGTACTTC.

The chain has TRBV21-1 and TRBJ1-2; TRBD1 is the table's D call and was not checked against the DNA. TRBV21-1 is shown as a pseudogene. This CDR3 spans 15 amino acids. The CDR3 nucleotides are TGTGCCAGCAGCCTCCCCCTCAGGGTTAATTATGGCTACACCTTC. Its translation is CASSLPLRVNYGYTF.

DNA for the CDR3: TGTGCCAGCAGCCAAGCGGACGGCCAAGAGACCCAGTACTTC. It is translated as CASSQADGQETQYF. The V gene is TRBV4-2, the J gene TRBJ2-5; D not certain. With 1 base removed from V and 1 base from J, the gap between germline ends came to 7 bases. CDR1 is LGHNA and CDR2 is YNFKEQ in the germline V gene. This CDR3 region has 14 residues.

This clone was seen more than once but under ten times. Here the CDR3 reads CASTGTGGNQPQHF. The CDR3 bases are TGTGCCAGCACCGGGACAGGGGGCAATCAGCCCCAGCATTTT. The chain joins TRBV6-1 to TRBJ1-5; 10 bases match TRBD1. The CDR3 is made up of 14 amino acids. CDR1 is MNHNS, CDR2 SASEGT, per germline. Germline trimming cut 7 bases from V and 2 bases from J; bases unmatched to any gene: 2.

The rearrangement joins TRBV11-2 to TRBJ2-3, with D possibly being TRBD1 or TRBD2 (6 bases each). This CDR3 spans 17 amino acids. Looked up from germline, CDR1 is SGHAT and CDR2 is FQNNGV. Between the trimmed V and J ends, which lost 5 bases and 5 bases, there was a span of 23 bases. CDR3 region: CASSPGVAARFQDTQYF. CDR3 DNA sequence: TGTGCCAGCAGCCCAGGGGTAGCGGCCCGATTCCAAGATACGCAGTATTTT.

V usage is TRBV7-9 and J usage is TRBJ1-1, with D tentatively TRBD1 (5 bases). Germline CDR1 is SEHNR and CDR2 is FQNEAQ (reference sequence). The V gene lost 2 bases and the J gene lost 4 bases, with 14 bases spanning the gap. The CDR3 loop spans 15 amino acids. For the CDR3, the DNA is TGTGCCAGCAGCTTATTCTTGGGGGGTGTCACTGAAGCTTTCTTT. Its protein product is CASSLFLGGVTEAFF.

Here the CDR3 reads CASSLTRLTGTVPYEQYF. The CDR3, as DNA: TGTGCCAGCAGCTTAACTCGTCTTACCGGGACAGTGCCCTACGAGCAGTACTTC. The gene calls are TRBV7-9 and TRBJ2-7; 7 bases are a match to TRBD1. CDR3 length equals 18 residues. Losses at the gene ends were 2 bases for V and 2 bases for J; bases not matched to a gene: 15. CDR1 SEHNR and CDR2 FQNEAQ come from the germline V gene (reference sequence).

The chain has TRBV5-5 and TRBJ2-5; a weak D match, TRBD2 (6 bases). The ends were cut back, 0 bases at V and 2 bases at J, with 14 bases in the middle. The CDR3 runs 16 residues. Germline CDR1 and CDR2: SGHKS and YYEKEE (reference sequence). The CDR3 DNA reads TGTGCCAGCAGCTTGGGTTGGGCGGGGCTTCAAGAGACCCAGTACTTC. It encodes CASSLGWAGLQETQYF. Full variable domain (remainder filled in from reference TRBV5-5 and TRBJ2-5): DAGVTQSPTHLIKTRGQQVTLRCSPISGHKSVSWYQQVLGQGPQFIFQYYEKEERGRGNFPDRFSARQFPNYSSELNVNALLLGDSALYLCASSLGWAGLQETQYFGPGTRLLVL.

The chain recombines TRBV5-1 with TRBJ2-7; 12 positions agree with TRBD1. This CDR3 comprises 16 residues. The germline gives CDR1 SGHRS, CDR2 YFSETQ. Losses at the gene ends were 2 bases for V and 7 bases for J; bases not matched to a gene: 10. The CDR3 coding sequence is TGCGCCAGCAGCTTCAGCCTGGGACAGGGGGCGAATGAGCAGTACTTC. This sequence encodes CASSFSLGQGANEQYF.

For this clone: At the DNA level, this CDR3 is encoded by other sequences in the same sample as well. CDR3 in DNA: TGTGCCAGCAGTTACCTGGGGTCAGAGACCCAGTACTTC. This translates into CASSYLGSETQYF. The chain couples TRBV6-5 to TRBJ2-5; D unresolved. V was shortened by 2 bases and J by 4 bases, with 8 bases between the two germline ends. Germline CDR1 reads MNHEY; CDR2 reads SVGAGI. This CDR3 region has 13 residues.

V gene TRBV7-3 combines with J gene TRBJ2-3; 13 nucleotides align to TRBD2. The V segment lost 5 bases and the J segment 5 bases; nucleotides outside the gene matches: 7. This CDR3 is 16 amino acids long. The V gene's germline CDR1 is SGHTA and CDR2 FQGTGA. The DNA of the CDR3 is TGTGCCAGCAGCCCGACTAGCGGGGGGTTTGTAGATACGCAGTATTTT. It translates to CASSPTSGGFVDTQYF.

The rearrangement links TRBV30 to TRBJ2-2; TRBD2 might be the D (5 bases). Germline V CDR1 and CDR2: GTSNPN, SVGIG (reference sequence). V dropped 7 bases and J dropped 6 bases, with 9 bases sitting between them. This CDR3 contains 11 residues. CDR3 sequence (DNA): TGTGCCTTACTAGTCGCCGGGGAGCTGTTTTTT. This encodes CALLVAGELFF.